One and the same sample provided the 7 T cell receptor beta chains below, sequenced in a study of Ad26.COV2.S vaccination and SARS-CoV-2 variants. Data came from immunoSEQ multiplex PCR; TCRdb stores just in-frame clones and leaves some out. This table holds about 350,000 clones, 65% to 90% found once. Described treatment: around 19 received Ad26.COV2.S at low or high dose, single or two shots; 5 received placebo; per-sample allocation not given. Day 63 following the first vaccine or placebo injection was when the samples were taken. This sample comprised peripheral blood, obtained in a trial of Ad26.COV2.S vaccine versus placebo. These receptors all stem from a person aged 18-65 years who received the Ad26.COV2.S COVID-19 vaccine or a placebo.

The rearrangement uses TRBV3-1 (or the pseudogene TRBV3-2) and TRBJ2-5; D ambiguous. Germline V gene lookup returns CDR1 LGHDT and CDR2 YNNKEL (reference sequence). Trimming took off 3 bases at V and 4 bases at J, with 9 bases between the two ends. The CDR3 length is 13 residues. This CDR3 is CASSHRVGETQYF. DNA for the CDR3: TGTGCCAGCAGCCATCGGGTCGGAGAGACCCAGTACTTC.

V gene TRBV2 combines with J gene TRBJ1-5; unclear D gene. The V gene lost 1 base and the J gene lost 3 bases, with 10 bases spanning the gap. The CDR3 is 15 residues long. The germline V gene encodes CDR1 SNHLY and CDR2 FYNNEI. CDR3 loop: CASSEEVMNNQPQHF. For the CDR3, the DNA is TGTGCCAGCAGTGAAGAAGTGATGAACAATCAGCCCCAGCATTTT. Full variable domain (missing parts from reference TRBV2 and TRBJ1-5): EPEVTQTPSHQVTQMGQEVILRCVPISNHLYFYWYRQILGQKVEFLVSFYNNEISEKSEIFDDQFSVERPDGSNFTLKIRSTKLEDSAMYFCASSEEVMNNQPQHFGDGTRLSIL.

The CDR3 coding sequence is TGTGCCAGCAGCTTAATAGACAGGTATCTAAGCGGGGCCAACGTCCTGACTTTC. This gives the protein CASSLIDRYLSGANVLTF. The V call is TRBV5-6, the J call TRBJ2-6; tentative D call: TRBD1 (6 bases). This CDR3 is built from 18 residues. Trimming took 2 bases from V and 4 from J, leaving 19 bases between them. The germline V gene has CDR1 SGHDT and CDR2 YYEEEE.

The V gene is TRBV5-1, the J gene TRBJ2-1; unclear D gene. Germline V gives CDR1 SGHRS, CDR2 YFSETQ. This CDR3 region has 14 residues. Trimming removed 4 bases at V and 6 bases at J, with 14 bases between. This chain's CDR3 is CASSPGSPTNEQFF. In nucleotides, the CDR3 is TGCGCCAGCAGCCCCGGGTCCCCGACCAATGAGCAGTTCTTC.

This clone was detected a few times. The CDR3 DNA reads as TGTGCCAGCAGTACCCGGGGACAGGGGAGAACTGAAGCTTTCTTT. This encodes CASSTRGQGRTEAFF. The gene calls are TRBV25-1 and TRBJ1-1; 10 nucleotides line up with TRBD1. The CDR3 runs to 15 residues. The V gene's germline CDR1 is MGHDK and CDR2 SYGVNS. V lost 5 bases, J lost 5 bases, and 8 bases stayed unmatched.

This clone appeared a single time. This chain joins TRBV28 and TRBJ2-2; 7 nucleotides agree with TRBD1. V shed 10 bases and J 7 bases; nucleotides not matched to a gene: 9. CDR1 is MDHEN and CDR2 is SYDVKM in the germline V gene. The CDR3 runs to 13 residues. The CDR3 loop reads CATDRAGIGELFF. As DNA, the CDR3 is TGTGCCACCGACAGGGCAGGGATCGGGGAGCTGTTTTTT.

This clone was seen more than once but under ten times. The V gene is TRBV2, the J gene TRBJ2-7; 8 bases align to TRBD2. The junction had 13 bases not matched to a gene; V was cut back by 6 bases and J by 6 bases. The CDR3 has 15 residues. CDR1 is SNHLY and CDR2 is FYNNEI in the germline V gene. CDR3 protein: CASRVGLAGSSEQYF. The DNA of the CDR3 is TGTGCCAGCAGAGTAGGACTAGCAGGGTCCAGCGAGCAGTACTTC.